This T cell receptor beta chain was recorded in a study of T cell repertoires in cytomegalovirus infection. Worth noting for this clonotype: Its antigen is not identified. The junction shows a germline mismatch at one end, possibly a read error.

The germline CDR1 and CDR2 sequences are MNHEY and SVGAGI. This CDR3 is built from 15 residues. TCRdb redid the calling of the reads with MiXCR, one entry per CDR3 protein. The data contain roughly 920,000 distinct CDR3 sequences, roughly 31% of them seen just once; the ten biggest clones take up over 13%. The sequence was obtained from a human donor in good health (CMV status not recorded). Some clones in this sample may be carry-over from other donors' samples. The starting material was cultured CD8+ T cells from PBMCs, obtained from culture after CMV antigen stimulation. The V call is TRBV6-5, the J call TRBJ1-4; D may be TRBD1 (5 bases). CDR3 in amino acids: CANSYSAGGGEKLFF. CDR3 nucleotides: TGTGCCAACAGTTACTCAGCCGGGGGAGGGGAAAAACTGTTTTTT.